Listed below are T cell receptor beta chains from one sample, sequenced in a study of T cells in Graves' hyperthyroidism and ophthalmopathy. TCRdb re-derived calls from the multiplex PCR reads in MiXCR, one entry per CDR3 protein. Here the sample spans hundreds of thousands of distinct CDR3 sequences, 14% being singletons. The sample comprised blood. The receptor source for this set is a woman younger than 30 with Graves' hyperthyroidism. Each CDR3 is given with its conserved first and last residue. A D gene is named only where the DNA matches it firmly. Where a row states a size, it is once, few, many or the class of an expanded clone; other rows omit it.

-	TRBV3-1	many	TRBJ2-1	TGTGCCAGCAGCAACAGGCATCGAGTGAGGAATGAGCAGTTCTTC	CASSNRHRVRNEQFF
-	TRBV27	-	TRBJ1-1	TGTGCCAGCATAGGCAGACTGGGGAACACTGAAGCTTTCTTT	CASIGRLGNTEAFF
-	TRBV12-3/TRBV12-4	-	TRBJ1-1	TGTGCCAGCAGCCCCCGGGGACCCGCCACTGAAGCTTTCTTT	CASSPRGPATEAFF
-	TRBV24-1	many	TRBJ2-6	TGTGCCACCAGTGGTAAGATCAGGGGTCCTGGGGCCAACGTCCTGACTTTC	CATSGKIRGPGANVLTF
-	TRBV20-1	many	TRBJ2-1	TGCAGTGCCGGGTCCGAGCAGTTCTTC	CSAGSEQFF
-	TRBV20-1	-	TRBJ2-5	TGCAGTGCTGACGGGCAGTTGGAGACCCAGTACTTC	CSADGQLETQYF
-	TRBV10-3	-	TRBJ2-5	TGTGCCATCAGTGGGTTATCGGAGACCCAGTACTTC	CAISGLSETQYF
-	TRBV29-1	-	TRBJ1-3	TGCAGCGCGACCTCAGGCGTAGCTGGAAGCACCATATATTTT	CSATSGVAGSTIYF
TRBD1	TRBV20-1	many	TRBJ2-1	TGCAGTGCTAGAGATTCCAGGGGGCCCAATGAGCAGTTCTTC	CSARDSRGPNEQFF
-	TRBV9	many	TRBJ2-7	TGTGCCAGCAGCGTATCCGTTTCTACCTCCTACGAGCAGTACTTC	CASSVSVSTSYEQYF
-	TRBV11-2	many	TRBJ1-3	TGTGCCAGCAGCACCATCCAGGGAGGGCCTGGAAACACCATATATTTT	CASSTIQGGPGNTIYF
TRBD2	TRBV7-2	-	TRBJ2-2	TGTGCCAGCAGCTTGAGACTAGCGGGGGGGGGCGGGGAGCTGTTTTTT	CASSLRLAGGGGELFF
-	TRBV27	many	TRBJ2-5	TGTGCCAGCAGTAAACGACAGGATTGGGAGACCCAGTACTTC	CASSKRQDWETQYF
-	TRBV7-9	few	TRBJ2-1	TGTGCCAGCAGCTTAGTGGCTCACAATGAGCAGTTCTTC	CASSLVAHNEQFF
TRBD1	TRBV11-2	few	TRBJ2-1	TGTGCCAGCAGCTTAGGGTGGACAGGGGTGTATGAGCAGTTCTTC	CASSLGWTGVYEQFF
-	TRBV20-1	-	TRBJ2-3	TGCAGTGCTTCCCAGAACCTACACGGGGATACGCAGTATTTT	CSASQNLHGDTQYF
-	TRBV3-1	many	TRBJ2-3	TGTGCCAGCAAACCTAGACTGACCACAGATACGCAGTATTTT	CASKPRLTTDTQYF
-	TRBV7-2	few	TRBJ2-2	TGTGCCAGCAGCTTTTTCGCTGGGGCAGGAACCGGGGAGCTGTTTTTT	CASSFFAGAGTGELFF
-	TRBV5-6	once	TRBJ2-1	TGTGCCAGCAGGCTGACTTACGGTGAGCAGTTCTTC	CASRLTYGEQFF
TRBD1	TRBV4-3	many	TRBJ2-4	TGCGCCAGCAGCCAAGATCGTATGGGCAGGGGGTCGACCCGAGGCAAAAACATTCAGTACTTC	CASSQDRMGRGSTRGKNIQYF
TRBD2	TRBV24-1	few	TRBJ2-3	TGTGCCACCAGTGATTCTAGCGGGAGTGAGCAAGATACGCAGTATTTT	CATSDSSGSEQDTQYF
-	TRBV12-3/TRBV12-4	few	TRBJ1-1	TGTGCCAGCAGCCCAGGGCCGGGGCTGAACACTGAAGCTTTCTTT	CASSPGPGLNTEAFF
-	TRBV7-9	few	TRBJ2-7	TGTGCCAGCAGCTTACCCCCGGGACACCTTAATTCCTACGAGCAGTACTTC	CASSLPPGHLNSYEQYF
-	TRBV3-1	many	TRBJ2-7	TGTGCCAGCAGCCAAGCACCCGGTGGGTCCTACGAGCAGTACTTC	CASSQAPGGSYEQYF
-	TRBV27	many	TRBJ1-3	TGTGCCAGCAGTTTGGACAGCTCTGGAAACACCATATATTTT	CASSLDSSGNTIYF
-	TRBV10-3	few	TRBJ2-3	TGTGCCATCAGTGGAGGTACAGATACGCAGTATTTT	CAISGGTDTQYF
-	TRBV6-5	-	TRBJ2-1	TGTGCCAGCAGTTACCCCCCGAAGCCGGGGTCCAGTAATGAGCAGTTCTTC	CASSYPPKPGSSNEQFF